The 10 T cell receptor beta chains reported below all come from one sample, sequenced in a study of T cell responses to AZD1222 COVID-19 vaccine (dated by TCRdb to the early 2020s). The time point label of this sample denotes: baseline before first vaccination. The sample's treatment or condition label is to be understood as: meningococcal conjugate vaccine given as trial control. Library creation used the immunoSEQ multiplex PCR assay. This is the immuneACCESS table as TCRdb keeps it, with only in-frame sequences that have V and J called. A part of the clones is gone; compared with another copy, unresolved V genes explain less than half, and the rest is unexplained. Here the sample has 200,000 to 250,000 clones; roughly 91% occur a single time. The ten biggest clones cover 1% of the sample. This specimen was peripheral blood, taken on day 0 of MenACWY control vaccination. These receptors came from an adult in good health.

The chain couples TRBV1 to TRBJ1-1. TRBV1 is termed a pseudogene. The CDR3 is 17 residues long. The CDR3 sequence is CTSSQDWAADMNTEAFF. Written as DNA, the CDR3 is TGCACCAGCAGCCAGGACTGGGCGGCCGACATGAACACTGAAGCTTTCTTT.

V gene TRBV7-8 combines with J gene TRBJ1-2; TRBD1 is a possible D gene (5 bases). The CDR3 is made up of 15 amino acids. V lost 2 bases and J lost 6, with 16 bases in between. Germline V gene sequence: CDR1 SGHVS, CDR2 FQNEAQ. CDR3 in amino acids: CASSLSWGKSDGYTF. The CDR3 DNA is TGTGCCAGCAGCTTATCATGGGGGAAGTCGGATGGCTACACCTTC.

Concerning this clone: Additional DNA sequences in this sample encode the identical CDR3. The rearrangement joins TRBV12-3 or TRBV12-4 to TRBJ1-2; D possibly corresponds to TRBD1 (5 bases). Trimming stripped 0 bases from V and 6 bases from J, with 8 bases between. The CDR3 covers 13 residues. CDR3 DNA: TGTGCCAGCAGTTTAGCGCGCAGGGATGGCTACACCTTC. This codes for CASSLARRDGYTF.

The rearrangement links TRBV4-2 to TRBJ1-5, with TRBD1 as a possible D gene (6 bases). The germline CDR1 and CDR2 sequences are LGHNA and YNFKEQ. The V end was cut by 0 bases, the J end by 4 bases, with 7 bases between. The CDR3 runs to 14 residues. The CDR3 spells CASSQEQGNQPQHF. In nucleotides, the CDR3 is TGTGCCAGCAGCCAAGAACAGGGAAATCAGCCCCAGCATTTT.

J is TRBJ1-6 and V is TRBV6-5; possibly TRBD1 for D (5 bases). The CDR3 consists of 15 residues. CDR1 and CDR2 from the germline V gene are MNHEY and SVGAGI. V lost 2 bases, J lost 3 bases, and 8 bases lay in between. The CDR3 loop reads CASSYDRSYNSPLHF. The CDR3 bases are TGTGCCAGCAGTTACGACAGAAGCTATAATTCACCCCTCCACTTT.

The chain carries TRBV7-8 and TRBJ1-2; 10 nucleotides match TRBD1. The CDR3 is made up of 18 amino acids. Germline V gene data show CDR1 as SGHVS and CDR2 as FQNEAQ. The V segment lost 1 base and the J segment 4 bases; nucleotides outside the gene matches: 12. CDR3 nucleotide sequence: TGTGCCAGCAGCTTAGGAAGGGGGACAGGGGATACCTCCTATGGCTACACCTTC. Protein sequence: CASSLGRGTGDTSYGYTF.

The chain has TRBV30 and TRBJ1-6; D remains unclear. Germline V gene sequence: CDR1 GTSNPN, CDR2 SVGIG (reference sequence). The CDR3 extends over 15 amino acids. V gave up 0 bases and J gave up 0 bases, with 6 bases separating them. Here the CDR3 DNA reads TGTGCCTGGAGTGTAACGAGCTCCTATAATTCACCCCTCCACTTT. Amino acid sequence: CAWSVTSSYNSPLHF.

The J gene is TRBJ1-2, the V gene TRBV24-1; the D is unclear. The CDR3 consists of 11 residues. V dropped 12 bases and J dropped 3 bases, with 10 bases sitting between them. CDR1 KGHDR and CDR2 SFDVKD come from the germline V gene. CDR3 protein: CASEIDYGYTF. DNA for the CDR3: TGTGCCTCAGAAATTGACTATGGCTACACCTTC.

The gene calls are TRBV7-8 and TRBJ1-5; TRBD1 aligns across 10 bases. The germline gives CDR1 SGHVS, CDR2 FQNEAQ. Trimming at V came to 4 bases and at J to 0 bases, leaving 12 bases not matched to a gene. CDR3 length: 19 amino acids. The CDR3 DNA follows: TGTGCCAGCAGCTCCTTTGGACAGGGGGATCTTTATAGCAATCAGCCCCAGCATTTT. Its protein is CASSSFGQGDLYSNQPQHF.

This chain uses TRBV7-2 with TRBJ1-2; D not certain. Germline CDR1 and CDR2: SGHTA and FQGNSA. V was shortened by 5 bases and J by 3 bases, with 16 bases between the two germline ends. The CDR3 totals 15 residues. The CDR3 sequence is CASSPPEGPDYGYTF. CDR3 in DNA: TGTGCCAGCAGCCCCCCCGAGGGCCCCGACTATGGCTACACCTTC. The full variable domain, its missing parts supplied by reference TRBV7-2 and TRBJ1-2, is GAGVSQSPSNKVTEKGKDVELRCDPISGHTALYWYRQSLGQGLEFLIYFQGNSAPDKSGLPSDRFSAERTGGSVSTLTIQRTQQEDSAVYLCASSPPEGPDYGYTFGSGTRLTVV.